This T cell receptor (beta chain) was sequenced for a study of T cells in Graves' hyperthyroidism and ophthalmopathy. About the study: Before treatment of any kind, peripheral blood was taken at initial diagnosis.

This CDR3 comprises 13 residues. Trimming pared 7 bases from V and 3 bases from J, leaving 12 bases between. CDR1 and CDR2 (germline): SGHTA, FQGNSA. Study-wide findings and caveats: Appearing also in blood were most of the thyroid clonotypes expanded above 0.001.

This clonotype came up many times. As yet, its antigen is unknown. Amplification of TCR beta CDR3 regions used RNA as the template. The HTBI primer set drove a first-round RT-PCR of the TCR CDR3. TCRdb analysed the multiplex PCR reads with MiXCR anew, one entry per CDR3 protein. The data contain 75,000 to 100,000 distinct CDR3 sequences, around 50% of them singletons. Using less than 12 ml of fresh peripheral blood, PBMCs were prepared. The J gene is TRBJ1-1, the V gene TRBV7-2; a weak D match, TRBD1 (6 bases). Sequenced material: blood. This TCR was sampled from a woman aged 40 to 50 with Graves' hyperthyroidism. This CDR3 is CASTRGGYTEAFF. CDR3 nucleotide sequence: TGTGCCAGCACAAGGGGGGGCTACACTGAAGCTTTCTTT. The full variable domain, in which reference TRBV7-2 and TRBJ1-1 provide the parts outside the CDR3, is GAGVSQSPSNKVTEKGKDVELRCDPISGHTALYWYRQSLGQGLEFLIYFQGNSAPDKSGLPSDRFSAERTGGSVSTLTIQRTQQEDSAVYLCASTRGGYTEAFFGQGTRLTVV.